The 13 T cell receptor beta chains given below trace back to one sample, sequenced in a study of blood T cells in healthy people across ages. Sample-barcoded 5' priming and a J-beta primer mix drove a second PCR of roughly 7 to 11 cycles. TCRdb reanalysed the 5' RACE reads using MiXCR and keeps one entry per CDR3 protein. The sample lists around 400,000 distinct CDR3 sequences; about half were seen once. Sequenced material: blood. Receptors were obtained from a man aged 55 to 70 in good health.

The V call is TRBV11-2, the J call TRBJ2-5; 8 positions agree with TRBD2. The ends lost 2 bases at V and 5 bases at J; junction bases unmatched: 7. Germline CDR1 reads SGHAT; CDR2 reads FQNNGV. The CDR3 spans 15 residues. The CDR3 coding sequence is TGTGCCAGCAGCTTAAGTAGCGGGGAGATGGAGACCCAGTACTTC. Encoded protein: CASSLSSGEMETQYF.

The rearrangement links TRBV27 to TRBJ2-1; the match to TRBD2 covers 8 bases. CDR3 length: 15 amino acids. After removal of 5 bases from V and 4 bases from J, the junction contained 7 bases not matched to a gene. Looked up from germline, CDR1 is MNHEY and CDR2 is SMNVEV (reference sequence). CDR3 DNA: TGTGCCAGCAGTCCTGTAGCGGGACGGTACAATGAGCAGTTCTTC. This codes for CASSPVAGRYNEQFF.

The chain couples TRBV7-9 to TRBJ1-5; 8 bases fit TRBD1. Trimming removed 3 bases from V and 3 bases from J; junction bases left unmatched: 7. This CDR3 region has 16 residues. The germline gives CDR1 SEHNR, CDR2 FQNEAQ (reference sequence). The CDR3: CASSLGTGGVNQPQHF. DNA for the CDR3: TGTGCCAGCAGCTTGGGAACAGGGGGTGTCAATCAGCCCCAGCATTTT.

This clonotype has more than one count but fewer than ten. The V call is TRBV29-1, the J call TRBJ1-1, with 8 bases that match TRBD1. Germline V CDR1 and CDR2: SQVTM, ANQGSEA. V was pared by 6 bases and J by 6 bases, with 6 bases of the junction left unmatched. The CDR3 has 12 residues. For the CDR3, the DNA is TGCAGCGTCGGGAAACAGGGGGCTGAAGCTTTCTTT. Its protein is CSVGKQGAEAFF.

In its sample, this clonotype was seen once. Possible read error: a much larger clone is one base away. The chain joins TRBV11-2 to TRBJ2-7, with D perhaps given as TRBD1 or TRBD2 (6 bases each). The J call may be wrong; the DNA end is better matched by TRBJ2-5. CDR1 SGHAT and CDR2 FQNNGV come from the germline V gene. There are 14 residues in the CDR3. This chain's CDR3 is CASSRGVQWGTQYF. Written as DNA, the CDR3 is TGTGCCAGCAGCAGGGGGGTACAGTGGGGGACCCAGTACTTC.

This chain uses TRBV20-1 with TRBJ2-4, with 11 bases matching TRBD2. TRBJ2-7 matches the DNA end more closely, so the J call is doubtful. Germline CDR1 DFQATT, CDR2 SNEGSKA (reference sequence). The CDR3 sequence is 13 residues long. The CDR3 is CSAPTSGIYEQYF. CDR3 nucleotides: TGCAGTGCTCCGACTAGCGGGATCTACGAGCAGTACTTC.

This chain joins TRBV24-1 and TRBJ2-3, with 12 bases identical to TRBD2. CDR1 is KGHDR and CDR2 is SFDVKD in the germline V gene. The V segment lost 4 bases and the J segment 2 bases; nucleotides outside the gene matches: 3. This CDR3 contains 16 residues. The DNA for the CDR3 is TGTGCCACCAGTGACCGGACTAGCGGGAACACAGATACGCAGTATTTT. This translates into CATSDRTSGNTDTQYF.

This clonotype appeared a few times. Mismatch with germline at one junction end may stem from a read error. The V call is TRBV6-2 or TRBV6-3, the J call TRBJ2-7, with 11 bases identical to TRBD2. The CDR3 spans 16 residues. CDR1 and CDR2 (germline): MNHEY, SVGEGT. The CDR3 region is CASRSTGLADSYEQYF. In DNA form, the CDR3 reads TGTGCTAGCAGATCTACGGGACTAGCGGACTCCTACGAGCAGTACTTC.

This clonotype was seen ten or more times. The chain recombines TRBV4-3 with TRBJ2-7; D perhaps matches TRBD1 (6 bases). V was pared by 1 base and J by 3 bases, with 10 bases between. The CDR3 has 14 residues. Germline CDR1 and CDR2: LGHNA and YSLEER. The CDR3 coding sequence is TGCGCCAGCAGCCAAGCTACAGGGAACTACGAGCAGTACTTC. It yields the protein CASSQATGNYEQYF.

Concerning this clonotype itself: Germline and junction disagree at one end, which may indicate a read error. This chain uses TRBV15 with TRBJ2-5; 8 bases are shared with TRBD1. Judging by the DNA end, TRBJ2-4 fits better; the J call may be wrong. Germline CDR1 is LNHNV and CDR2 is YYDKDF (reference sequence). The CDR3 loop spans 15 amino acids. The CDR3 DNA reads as TGTGCCGCCAGCCCACGGGACAGGGCCAAAAACATTCAGTACTTC. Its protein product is CAASPRDRAKNIQYF.

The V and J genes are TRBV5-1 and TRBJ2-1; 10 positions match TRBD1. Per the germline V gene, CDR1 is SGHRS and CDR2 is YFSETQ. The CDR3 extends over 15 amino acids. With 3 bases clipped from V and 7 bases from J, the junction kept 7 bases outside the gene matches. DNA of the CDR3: TGCGCCAGCAGCTCGCAAGACAGGGGGCTAAATGAGCAGTTCTTC. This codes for CASSSQDRGLNEQFF.

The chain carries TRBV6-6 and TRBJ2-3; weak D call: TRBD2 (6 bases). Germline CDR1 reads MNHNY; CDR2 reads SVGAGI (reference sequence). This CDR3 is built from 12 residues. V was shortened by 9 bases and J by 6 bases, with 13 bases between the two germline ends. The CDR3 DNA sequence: TGTGCCAGTGTGACTAGTGGGGATACGCAGTATTTT. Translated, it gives CASVTSGDTQYF.

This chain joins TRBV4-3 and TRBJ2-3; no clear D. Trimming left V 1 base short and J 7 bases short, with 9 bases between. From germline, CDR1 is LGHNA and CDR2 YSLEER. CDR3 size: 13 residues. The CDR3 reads CASSQGLRNTQYF. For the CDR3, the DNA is TGCGCCAGCAGCCAAGGACTCCGGAATACGCAGTATTTT.